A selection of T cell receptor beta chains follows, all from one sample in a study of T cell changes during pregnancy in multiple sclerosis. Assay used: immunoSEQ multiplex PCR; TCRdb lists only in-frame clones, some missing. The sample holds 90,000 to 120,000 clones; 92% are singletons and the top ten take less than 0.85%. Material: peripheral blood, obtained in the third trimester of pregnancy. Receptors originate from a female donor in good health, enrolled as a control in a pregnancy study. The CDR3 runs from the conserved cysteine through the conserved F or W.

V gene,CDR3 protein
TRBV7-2,CASSLSRGGPETQYF
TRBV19,CASSRQGNLKSNTEAFF
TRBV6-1,CASSEKSRGQPQHF
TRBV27,CASSLSWELTEAFF
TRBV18,CASSPRRDETQYF
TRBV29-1,CSVEGHTAYEQYF
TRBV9,CASSKGAGSGNTIYF
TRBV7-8,CASIRTENTGELFF
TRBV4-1,CASSQDKLSYYEQYF
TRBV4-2,CASRTQAGGFYEQYF
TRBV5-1,CASSLAGGEVTEAFF
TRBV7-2,CASHTDRGLGYTF
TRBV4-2,CASSQETGARGYTF
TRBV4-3,CASSRTSGFYEQYF
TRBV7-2,CASSQNPGLPSGYTF
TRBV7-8,CASSLVVGAAEQYF
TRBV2,CASSEVGGPVNQPQHF
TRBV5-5,CASSLRQGLANEQFF
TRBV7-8,CASSSDRSSGNTIYF
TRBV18,CASSSGTIYEQYF
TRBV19,CASKNNGGFEQFF
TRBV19,CASKVRAGYDQPQHF
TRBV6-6,CASMWGNDEQYF
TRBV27,CASSLRGSTYEQYF
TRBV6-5,CASSATGLGEQYF
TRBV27,CASSSGGGYYGYTF
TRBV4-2,CASSQGSGGTEAFF
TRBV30,CAWSLSGTDEAFF
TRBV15,CATSRDLPTTTANTGELFF
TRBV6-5,CASSYVAGYRNTEAFF
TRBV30,CAWSVRFQGSQPQHF